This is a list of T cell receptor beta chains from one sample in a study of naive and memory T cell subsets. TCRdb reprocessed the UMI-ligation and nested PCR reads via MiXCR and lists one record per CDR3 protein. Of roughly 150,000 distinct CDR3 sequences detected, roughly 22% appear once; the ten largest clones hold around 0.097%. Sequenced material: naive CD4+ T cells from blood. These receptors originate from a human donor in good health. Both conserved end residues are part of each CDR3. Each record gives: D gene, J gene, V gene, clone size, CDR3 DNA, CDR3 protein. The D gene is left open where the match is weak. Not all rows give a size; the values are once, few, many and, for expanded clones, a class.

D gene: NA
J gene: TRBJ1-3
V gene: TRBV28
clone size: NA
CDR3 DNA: TGTGCCAGCACCCCCCCGTCGACCCCGTCTGGAAACACCATATATTTT
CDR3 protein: CASTPPSTPSGNTIYF

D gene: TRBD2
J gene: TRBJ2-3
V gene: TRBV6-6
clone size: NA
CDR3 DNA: TGTGCCAGCAGCCTGACTAGCAGAAACACAGATACGCAGTATTTT
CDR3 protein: CASSLTSRNTDTQYF

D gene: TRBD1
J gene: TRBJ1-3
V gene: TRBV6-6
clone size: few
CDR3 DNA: TGTGCCAGCAGTTACGAACAGGGGGCGAGAAACACCATATATTTT
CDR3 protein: CASSYEQGARNTIYF

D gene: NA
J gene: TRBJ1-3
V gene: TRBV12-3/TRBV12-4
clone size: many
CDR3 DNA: TGTGCCAGCAGTTTCTGGAGCTCTGGAAACACCATATATTTT
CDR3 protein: CASSFWSSGNTIYF

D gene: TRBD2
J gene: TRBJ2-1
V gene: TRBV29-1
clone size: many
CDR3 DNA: TGCAGCGTCCGGACTAGCGGGGACAATGAGCAGTTCTTC
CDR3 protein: CSVRTSGDNEQFF

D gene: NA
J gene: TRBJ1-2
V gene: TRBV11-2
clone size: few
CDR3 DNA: TGTGCCAGCAGTTATAAACCCAGGGAGCGTGGCTACACCTTC
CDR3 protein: CASSYKPRERGYTF

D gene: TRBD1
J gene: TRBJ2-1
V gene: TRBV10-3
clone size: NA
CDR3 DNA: TGTGCCATCAGTGAGTCGAACAGGGGGATCGGTGAGCAGTTCTTC
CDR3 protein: CAISESNRGIGEQFF

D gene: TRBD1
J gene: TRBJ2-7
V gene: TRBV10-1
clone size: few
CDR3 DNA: TGCGCCAGCAGCACCGGGACAGGGGTGTACGAGCAGTACTTC
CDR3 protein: CASSTGTGVYEQYF

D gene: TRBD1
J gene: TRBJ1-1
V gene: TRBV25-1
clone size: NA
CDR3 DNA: TGTGCCAGCAGTGCCCTGGACAGGGGGGACACTGAAGCTTTCTTT
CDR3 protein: CASSALDRGDTEAFF

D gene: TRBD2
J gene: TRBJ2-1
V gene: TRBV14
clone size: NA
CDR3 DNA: TGTGCCAGCAGCCAAGAGAGAGTGCTAGCGGGAGGTGGCTCCTACAATGAGCAGTTCTTC
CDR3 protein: CASSQERVLAGGGSYNEQFF

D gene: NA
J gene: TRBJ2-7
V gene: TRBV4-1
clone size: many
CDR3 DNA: TGCGCCAGCAGCCAATCAACGGCCTCCTACGAGCAGTACTTC
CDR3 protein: CASSQSTASYEQYF

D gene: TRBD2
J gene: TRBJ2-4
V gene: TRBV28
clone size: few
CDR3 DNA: TGTGCCAGCAGTTTACCCACTCTAGCGGGAGTGGGGGGCGTTACCAAAAACATTCAGTACTTC
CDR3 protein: CASSLPTLAGVGGVTKNIQYF

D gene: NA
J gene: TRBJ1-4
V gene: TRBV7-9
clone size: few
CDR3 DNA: TGTGCCAGCAGCTTAGACCCCAGGGCAGGGAGTGAAAAACTGTTTTTT
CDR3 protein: CASSLDPRAGSEKLFF

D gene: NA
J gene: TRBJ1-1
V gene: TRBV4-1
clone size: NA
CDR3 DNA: TGCGCCAGCAGCCAAGGTCTCACTCGGACCGGGGAAAGAGCTTTCTTT
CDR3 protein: CASSQGLTRTGERAFF

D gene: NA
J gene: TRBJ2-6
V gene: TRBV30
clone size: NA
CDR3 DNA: TGTGCCTGGGACCGAGGGGCCACTGGGGCCAACGTCCTGACTTTC
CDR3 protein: CAWDRGATGANVLTF

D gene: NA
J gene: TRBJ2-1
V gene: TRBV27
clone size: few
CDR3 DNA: TGTGCCAGCAGTGCATGGAGTGCTATTGAGCAGTTCTTC
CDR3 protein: CASSAWSAIEQFF

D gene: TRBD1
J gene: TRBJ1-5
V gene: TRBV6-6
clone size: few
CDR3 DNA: TGTGCCAGCAGAGGACAGGGATCGGGCAATCAGCCCCAGCATTTT
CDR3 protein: CASRGQGSGNQPQHF

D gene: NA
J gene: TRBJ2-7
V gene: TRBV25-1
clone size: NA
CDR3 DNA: TGTGCCAGCAGTTTTCAGGGGCCCTACGAGCAGTACTTC
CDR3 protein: CASSFQGPYEQYF

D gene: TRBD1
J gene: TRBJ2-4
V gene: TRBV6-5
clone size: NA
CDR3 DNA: TGTGCCAGCAGTCCCCGACCACAGGGGTTAGCCAAAAACATTCAGTACTTC
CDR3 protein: CASSPRPQGLAKNIQYF

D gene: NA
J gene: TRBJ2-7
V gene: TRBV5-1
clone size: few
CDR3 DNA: TGCGCCAGCCGATCTGGGGCCCGCGAGCAGTACTTC
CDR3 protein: CASRSGAREQYF

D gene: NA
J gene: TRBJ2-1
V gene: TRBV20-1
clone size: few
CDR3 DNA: TGCAGTGCTCGACCGCCTCTTGCGGCGGGCTCCTACAATGAGCAGTTCTTC
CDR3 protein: CSARPPLAAGSYNEQFF

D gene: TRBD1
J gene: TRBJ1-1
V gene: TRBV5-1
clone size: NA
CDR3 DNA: TGCGCCAGCAGCCGTGGGGACAGCAACGTCGTTACTGAAGCTTTCTTT
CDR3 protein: CASSRGDSNVVTEAFF

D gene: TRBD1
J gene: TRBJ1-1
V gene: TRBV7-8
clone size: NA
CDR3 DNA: TGTGCCAGCAGCTCCGGGACAGGGGGAAGGGACACTGAAGCTTTCTTT
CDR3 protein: CASSSGTGGRDTEAFF

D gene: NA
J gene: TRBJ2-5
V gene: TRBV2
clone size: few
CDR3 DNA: TGTGCCAGCACGATTGGCCAATGGGAGACCCAGTACTTC
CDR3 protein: CASTIGQWETQYF

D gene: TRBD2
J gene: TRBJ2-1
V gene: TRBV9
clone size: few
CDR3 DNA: TGTGCCAGCAGCTTCTCCGGACTAGCGGACAATGAGCAGTTCTTC
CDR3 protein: CASSFSGLADNEQFF

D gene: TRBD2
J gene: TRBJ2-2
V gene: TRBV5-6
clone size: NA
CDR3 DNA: TGTGCCAGCAGCTTGGCGGCGGGGGCGAACACCGGGGAGCTGTTTTTT
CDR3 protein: CASSLAAGANTGELFF

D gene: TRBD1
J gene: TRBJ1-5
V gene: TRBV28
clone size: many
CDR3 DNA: TGTGCCAGCAGGGAAGGTTGGACAGGGGAAGGTCAGCCCCAGCATTTT
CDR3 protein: CASREGWTGEGQPQHF

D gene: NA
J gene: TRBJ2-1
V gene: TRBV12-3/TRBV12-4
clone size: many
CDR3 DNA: TGTGCCAGCAGATCACAAGGGACCTCCTACAATGAGCAGTTCTTC
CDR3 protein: CASRSQGTSYNEQFF

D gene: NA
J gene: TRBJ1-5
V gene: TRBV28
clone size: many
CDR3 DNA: TGTGCCAGCAGCGACAGTAATCAGCCCCAGCATTTT
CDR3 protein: CASSDSNQPQHF

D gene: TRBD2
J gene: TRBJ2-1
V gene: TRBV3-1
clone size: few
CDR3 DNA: TGTGCCAGCTCCGGGACTAGCGGGTGGAGTGAGCAGTTCTTC
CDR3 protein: CASSGTSGWSEQFF

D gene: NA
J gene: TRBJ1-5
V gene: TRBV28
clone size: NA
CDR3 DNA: TGTGCCAGCACCCCGGTGAATCAGCCCCAGCATTTT
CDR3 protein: CASTPVNQPQHF

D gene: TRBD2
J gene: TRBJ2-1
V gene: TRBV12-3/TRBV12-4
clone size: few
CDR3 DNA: TGTGCCAGCAGTCCGGGACTAGCGGGGTACAATGAGCAGTTCTTC
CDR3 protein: CASSPGLAGYNEQFF

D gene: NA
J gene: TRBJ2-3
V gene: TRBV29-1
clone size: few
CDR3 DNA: TGCAGCGTTGAATCTCCTAGAACTAGCACAGATACGCAGTATTTT
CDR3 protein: CSVESPRTSTDTQYF

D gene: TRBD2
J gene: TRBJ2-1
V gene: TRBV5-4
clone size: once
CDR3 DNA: TGTGCCAGCAGCCCCGGCGGGAGAAGGGCCTACAATGAGCAGTTCTTC
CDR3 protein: CASSPGGRRAYNEQFF

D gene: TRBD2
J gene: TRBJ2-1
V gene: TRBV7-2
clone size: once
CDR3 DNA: TGTGCCAGCAGCTTAAGAGCGGGAGTTGCCAATGAGCAGTTCTTC
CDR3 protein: CASSLRAGVANEQFF

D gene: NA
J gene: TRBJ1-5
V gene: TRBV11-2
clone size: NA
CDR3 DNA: TGTGCCAGCAGATTAAGGGATAGCAATCAGCCCCAGCATTTT
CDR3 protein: CASRLRDSNQPQHF

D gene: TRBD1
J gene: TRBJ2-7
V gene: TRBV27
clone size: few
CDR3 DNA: TGTGCCAGCAGTTTAAGGGGGCCTCGACAGGACTCCTACGAGCAGTACTTC
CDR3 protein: CASSLRGPRQDSYEQYF

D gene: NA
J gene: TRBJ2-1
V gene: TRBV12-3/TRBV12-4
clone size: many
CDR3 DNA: TGTGCCAGCAGCCTAGCAGATTGGGAGCAGTTCTTC
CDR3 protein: CASSLADWEQFF

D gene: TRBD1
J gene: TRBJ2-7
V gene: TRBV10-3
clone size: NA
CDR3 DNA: TGTGCCATCAGTGCAGGACAGGGTCGATCCTACGAGCAGTACTTC
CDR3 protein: CAISAGQGRSYEQYF

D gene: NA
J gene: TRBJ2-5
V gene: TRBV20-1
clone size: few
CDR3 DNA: TGCAGTGCTAGAGATCTGGGTTGGGCGGCGGGGAAAGGGGAGACCCAGTACTTC
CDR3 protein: CSARDLGWAAGKGETQYF